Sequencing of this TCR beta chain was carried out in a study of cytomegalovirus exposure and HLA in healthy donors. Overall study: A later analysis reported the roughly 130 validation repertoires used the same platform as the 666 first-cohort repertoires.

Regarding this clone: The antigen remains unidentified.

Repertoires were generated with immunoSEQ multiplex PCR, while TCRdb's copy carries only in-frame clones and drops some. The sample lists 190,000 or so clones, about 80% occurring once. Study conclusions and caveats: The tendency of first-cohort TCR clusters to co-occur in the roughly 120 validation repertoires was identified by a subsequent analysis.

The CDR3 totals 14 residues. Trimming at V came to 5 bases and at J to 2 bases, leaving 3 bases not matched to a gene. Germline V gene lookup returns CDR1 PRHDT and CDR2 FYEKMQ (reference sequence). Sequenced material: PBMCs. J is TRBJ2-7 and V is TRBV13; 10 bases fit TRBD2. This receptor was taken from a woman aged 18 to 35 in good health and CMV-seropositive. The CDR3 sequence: CASSSTSGAYEQYF. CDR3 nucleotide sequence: TGTGCCAGCAGCAGTACTAGCGGGGCCTACGAGCAGTACTTC.